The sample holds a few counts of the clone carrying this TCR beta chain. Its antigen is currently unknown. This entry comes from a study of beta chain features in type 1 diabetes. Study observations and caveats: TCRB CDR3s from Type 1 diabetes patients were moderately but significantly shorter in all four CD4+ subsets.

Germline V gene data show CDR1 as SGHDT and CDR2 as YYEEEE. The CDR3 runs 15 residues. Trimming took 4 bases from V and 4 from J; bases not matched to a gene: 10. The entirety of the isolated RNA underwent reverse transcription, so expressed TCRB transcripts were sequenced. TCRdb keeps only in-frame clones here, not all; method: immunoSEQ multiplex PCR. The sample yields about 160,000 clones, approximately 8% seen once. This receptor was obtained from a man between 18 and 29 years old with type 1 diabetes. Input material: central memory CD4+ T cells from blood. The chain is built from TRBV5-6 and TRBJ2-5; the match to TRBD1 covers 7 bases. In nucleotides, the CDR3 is TGTGCCAGCAGCAAACGACAGGGCCATCGAGAGACCCAGTACTTC. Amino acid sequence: CASSKRQGHRETQYF.